Below are 19 T cell receptor beta chains sequenced from a single sample in a study of glioma-infiltrating T cells after dendritic cell vaccination. Time point of the sample: after dendritic cell vaccination, including at tumor progression/relapse. The method was immunoSEQ multiplex PCR; TCRdb's version includes in-frame clones alone and lacks a portion of them. The table lists approximately 90,000 clones, about 81% of them singletons, with less than 2.5% in the top ten. The sample was blood, taken after dendritic cell vaccination. Every receptor here comes from a human donor with glioblastoma.

The chain joins TRBV5-4 to TRBJ1-2; 12 bases map to TRBD1. The CDR3 runs 20 residues. With 4 bases clipped from V and 3 bases from J, the junction kept 19 bases outside the gene matches. CDR1 and CDR2 (germline): SGHNT, YYREEE (reference sequence). CDR3 nucleotides: TGTGCCAGCAGCAGGTCTTACGTGCGGGACAGGGGGCCGTTTGACTATGGCTACACCTTC. This codes for CASSRSYVRDRGPFDYGYTF.

Comments on this clone: Different DNA sequences within this sample yield the same CDR3. The chain employs TRBV5-6 and TRBJ1-5; tentative D call: TRBD1 (6 bases). The CDR3 covers 14 residues. Germline CDR1 is SGHDT and CDR2 is YYEEEE. The V end was cut by 1 base, the J end by 4 bases, with 9 bases between. The CDR3 DNA reads as TGTGCCAGCAGCTTGACAGGGTCGAATCAGCCCCAGCATTTT. Its translation is CASSLTGSNQPQHF.

The chain recombines TRBV19 with TRBJ2-6; TRBD1 is a possible D gene (6 bases). V lost 3 bases and J lost 1, with 16 bases in between. This CDR3 is 18 amino acids long. Germline CDR1 and CDR2: LNHDA and SQIVND (reference sequence). CDR3 residues: CASSIWQGLQSGANVLTF. The CDR3 DNA reads as TGTGCCAGTAGTATTTGGCAGGGGCTTCAGTCTGGGGCCAACGTCCTGACTTTC.

This clone appeared once. The rearrangement joins TRBV6-4 to TRBJ2-1; D may be TRBD2 (6 bases). This CDR3 has 15 residues. The germline gives CDR1 MRHNA, CDR2 SNTAGT. V was trimmed by 2 bases and J by 1 base, leaving 9 bases between them. CDR3 protein: CASSDQGLSYNEQFF. CDR3 DNA: TGTGCCAGCAGTGACCAGGGACTTTCCTACAATGAGCAGTTCTTC.

This clone was found once. The chain is built from TRBV18 and TRBJ1-1, with a tentative D call TRBD1 (5 bases). CDR1 is KGHSH and CDR2 is LQKENI in the germline V gene. Trimming cost V 4 bases and J 1 base, with 7 bases left between them. The CDR3 contains 13 residues. The CDR3 is CASSRGENTEAFF. DNA for the CDR3: TGTGCCAGCTCACGGGGGGAGAACACTGAAGCTTTCTTT.

This chain connects TRBV6-1 to TRBJ2-1, with 12 positions matching TRBD1. This CDR3 is 17 amino acids long. V shed 0 bases, J shed 9 bases, and the junction held 9 bases outside the gene matches. CDR1 and CDR2 (germline): MNHNS, SASEGT. The CDR3 is CASSEALPGQGAAEQFF. CDR3 DNA: TGTGCCAGCAGTGAAGCTTTACCGGGACAGGGGGCCGCTGAGCAGTTCTTC.

The genes are TRBV27 and TRBJ2-1, with 14 nucleotides matching TRBD2. The V and J ends lost 4 bases and 4 bases, in that order; junction bases with no gene match: 9. CDR1 is MNHEY and CDR2 is SMNVEV in the germline V gene (reference sequence). The CDR3 extends over 18 amino acids. CDR3 sequence reads: CASSYRGLAGVTYNEQFF. Here the CDR3 DNA reads TGTGCCAGCAGTTACCGGGGACTAGCGGGGGTAACTTACAATGAGCAGTTCTTC.

V gene TRBV6-1 combines with J gene TRBJ2-7, with TRBD1 as a possible D gene (6 bases). The length of the CDR3 is 14 residues. The V gene's germline CDR1 is MNHNS and CDR2 SASEGT. V gave up 5 bases and J gave up 0 bases, with 11 bases separating them. CDR3 loop: CASSREGGSYEQYV. In nucleotides, the CDR3 is TGTGCCAGCAGTAGAGAAGGGGGCTCCTACGAGCAGTACGTC.

The rearrangement uses TRBV6-1 and TRBJ2-2; tentatively, D is TRBD1 (5 bases). Germline V gene sequence: CDR1 MNHNS, CDR2 SASEGT. The germline V and J ends were trimmed by 2 bases and 1 base, with 11 bases remaining between them. This CDR3 region has 16 residues. CDR3 sequence reads: CASSERRTGNTGELFF. CDR3 DNA: TGTGCCAGCAGTGAACGTCGAACAGGGAACACCGGGGAGCTGTTTTTT.

This clone has just one count. The chain uses TRBV10-1 and TRBJ2-7; 9 bases fit TRBD2. Germline-derived CDR1 and CDR2 are WNHNN and SYGVQD (reference sequence). This CDR3 has 16 residues. V lost 0 bases and J lost 2; bases outside the gene matches: 5. The CDR3 DNA reads TGCGCCAGCAGTGAGTCATTCGGGACTAGCACCTACGAGCAGTACGTC. Residues: CASSESFGTSTYEQYV.

This clone was detected only once. This chain uses TRBV19 with TRBJ2-3; 8 bases are shared with TRBD1. J lost 4 bases, V lost 5 bases, and 5 bases had no gene match. This CDR3 is built from 14 residues. The germline CDR1 and CDR2 sequences are LNHDA and SQIVND (reference sequence). The CDR3 sequence: CASSDEQGADTQYF. The CDR3 region has the DNA TGTGCCAGTAGTGACGAACAGGGGGCAGATACGCAGTATTTT.

The chain carries TRBV18 and TRBJ2-5, with a tentative D call TRBD1 (6 bases). The germline CDR1 and CDR2 sequences are KGHSH and LQKENI. The CDR3 is 13 residues long. V lost 3 bases and J lost 4, with 9 bases in between. CDR3 nucleotides: TGTGCCAGCTCACCGATAGGGGGAGAGACCCAGTACTTC. The encoded protein is CASSPIGGETQYF.

V is TRBV6-6 and J is TRBJ2-1, with 8 bases aligning to TRBD2. The CDR3 is made up of 15 amino acids. Germline values: CDR1 MNHNY, CDR2 SVGAGI (reference sequence). The trim removed 2 bases at V and 2 bases at J, leaving 2 bases unmatched. The CDR3 reads CASSYRGGAYNEQFF. As DNA, the CDR3 is TGTGCCAGCAGTTACCGGGGGGGGGCCTACAATGAGCAGTTCTTC.

V usage is TRBV5-4 and J usage is TRBJ1-3; D call uncertain. The CDR3 consists of 16 residues. Germline lookup yields CDR1 SGHNT and CDR2 YYREEE (reference sequence). The germline V and J ends were trimmed by 2 bases and 0 bases, with 12 bases remaining between them. The DNA for the CDR3 is TGTGCCAGCAGCTTCCGGTCTTCGGTCTCTGGAAACACCATATATTTT. It yields the protein CASSFRSSVSGNTIYF.

The chain is built from TRBV4-1 and TRBJ2-3; 13 bases are shared with TRBD2. Germline CDR1 MGHRA, CDR2 YSYEKL. V was pared by 4 bases and J by 3 bases, with 10 bases of the junction left unmatched. This CDR3 region has 18 residues. Here the CDR3 reads CASSRLAGGSVATDTQYF. The DNA of the CDR3 is TGCGCCAGCAGCCGACTAGCGGGAGGTTCAGTGGCGACAGATACGCAGTATTTT.

The chain combines TRBV7-8 with TRBJ1-1; 8 bases align to TRBD1. This CDR3 spans 13 amino acids. Germline V gene sequence: CDR1 SGHVS, CDR2 FQNEAQ. After removal of 5 bases from V and 5 bases from J, the junction contained 4 bases not matched to a gene. The CDR3 bases are TGTGCCAGCAGCGGAAACAGGGGGACTGAAGCTTTCTTT. It encodes CASSGNRGTEAFF.

The chain couples TRBV6-1 to TRBJ2-1; no clear D. The CDR3 is 11 amino acids. Germline assignment: CDR1 MNHNS and CDR2 SASEGT. V was cut by 11 bases and J by 4 bases, with 9 bases left in between. The CDR3 DNA follows: TGTGCCTGCGGAAGGTACAATGAGCAGTTCTTC. Amino acids: CACGRYNEQFF.

The V call is TRBV28, the J call TRBJ2-7; a weak D match, TRBD1 (6 bases). Trimming left V 7 bases short and J 2 bases short, with 18 bases between. In germline, CDR1 is MDHEN, CDR2 SYDVKM. This CDR3 has 15 residues. CDR3 in amino acids: CASNAAGALTYEQYV. For the CDR3, the DNA is TGTGCCAGCAACGCCGCAGGGGCCTTAACCTACGAGCAGTACGTC.

This chain connects TRBV19 to TRBJ1-2, with 8 bases fitting TRBD1. From germline, CDR1 is LNHDA and CDR2 SQIVND (reference sequence). CDR3 length: 16 residues. V gave up 4 bases and J gave up 5 bases; unmatched junction bases: 12. CDR3: CASSKQGQASGYGYTF. In nucleotides, the CDR3 is TGTGCCAGTAGTAAGCAGGGACAGGCTTCGGGATATGGCTACACCTTC. Full variable domain (remainder filled in from reference TRBV19 and TRBJ1-2): DGGITQSPKYLFRKEGQNVTLSCEQNLNHDAMYWYRQDPGQGLRLIYYSQIVNDFQKGDIAEGYSVSREKKESFPLTVTSAQKNPTAFYLCASSKQGQASGYGYTFGSGTRLTVV.